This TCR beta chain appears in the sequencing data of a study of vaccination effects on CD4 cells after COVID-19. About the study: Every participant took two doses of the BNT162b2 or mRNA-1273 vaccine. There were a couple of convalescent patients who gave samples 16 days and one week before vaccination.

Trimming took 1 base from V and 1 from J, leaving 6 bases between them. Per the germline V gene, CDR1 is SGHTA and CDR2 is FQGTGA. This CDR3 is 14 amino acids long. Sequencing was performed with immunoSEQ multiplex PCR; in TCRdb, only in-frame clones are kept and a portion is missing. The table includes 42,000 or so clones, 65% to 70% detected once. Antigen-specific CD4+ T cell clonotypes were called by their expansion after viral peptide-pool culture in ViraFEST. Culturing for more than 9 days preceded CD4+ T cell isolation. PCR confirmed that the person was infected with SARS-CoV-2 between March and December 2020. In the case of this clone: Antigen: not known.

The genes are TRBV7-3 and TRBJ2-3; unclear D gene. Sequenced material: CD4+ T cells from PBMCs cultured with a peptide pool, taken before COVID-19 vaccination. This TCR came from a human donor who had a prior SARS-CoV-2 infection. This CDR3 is CASSLNPGTDTQYF. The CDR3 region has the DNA TGTGCCAGCAGCTTAAACCCAGGCACAGATACGCAGTATTTT.